The rows below give T cell receptor beta chains drawn from one sample of a study of cytomegalovirus exposure and HLA in healthy donors. The protocol was immunoSEQ multiplex PCR, while the TCRdb copy is restricted to in-frame clones and leaves out a portion. The sample consists of 150,000 to 200,000 clones, about 83% of them appearing once. What was sequenced was PBMCs. Receptors originate from a woman between 25 and 40 years old in good health and CMV-seropositive. The CDR3 runs from the conserved cysteine through the conserved F or W. D genes are given only for firm matches. The size field is filled for only some rows; it gives once, few, many or a size class.

j_call clone_size d_call v_call cdr3_nt cdr3_aa
TRBJ2-1 . TRBD1 TRBV5-1 TGCGCCAGCAGCACAGGGGTAGGCAATGAGCAGTTCTTC CASSTGVGNEQFF
TRBJ2-3 . . TRBV4-2 TGTGCCAGCAGCCAAGAAGGCGGTCAGATAAACACAGATACGCAGTATTTT CASSQEGGQINTDTQYF
TRBJ2-3 . . TRBV7-9 TGTGCCAGCAGCTTACTCCGGGAAGCCGATACGCAGTATTTT CASSLLREADTQYF
TRBJ2-7 few . TRBV25-1 TGTGCCAGCAGTGACCAATACGAGCAGTACTTC CASSDQYEQYF
TRBJ1-1 . . TRBV28 TGTGCCAGCAACCACGAACAGACTGAAGCTTTCTTT CASNHEQTEAFF
TRBJ1-1 . . TRBV6-6 TGTGCCAGCAGTTACTATTGGCAGGAGAACACTGAAGCTTTCTTT CASSYYWQENTEAFF
TRBJ1-2 . TRBD1 TRBV4-1 TGCGCCAGCAGCCAAGATCCGGACAGGGCTGGCTACACCTTC CASSQDPDRAGYTF
TRBJ2-5 . . TRBV28 TGTGCCAGCAGTTTAGTCCAGGGCTTGCTCGAGACCCAGTACTTC CASSLVQGLLETQYF
TRBJ1-2 . . TRBV18 TGTGCCAGCTCACCTCAGGGGCAGGATGGCTACACCTTC CASSPQGQDGYTF
TRBJ2-3 . . TRBV5-6 TGTGCCAGCAGCTGGGGGGTGAACACAGATACGCAGTATTTT CASSWGVNTDTQYF
TRBJ2-1 . TRBD2 TRBV5-4 TGTGCCAGCAGCTTGGGGCGCGGGGGCTCCTACAATGAGCAGTTCTTC CASSLGRGGSYNEQFF
TRBJ2-1 . . TRBV7-2 TGTGCCAGCAGTCCACAGGGAGAGCAGTTCTTC CASSPQGEQFF
TRBJ1-2 . TRBD1 TRBV5-4 TGTGCCAGCAGCCCGGACAGGGTGGGTGGCTACACCTTC CASSPDRVGGYTF
TRBJ2-3 . . TRBV18 TGTGCCAGCTCACAGCTGGGCCCAGATACGCAGTATTTT CASSQLGPDTQYF
TRBJ1-4 few TRBD1 TRBV5-1 TGCGCCAGCAGCTTGGGGGACAGGGAACGCGAAAAACTGTTTTTT CASSLGDREREKLFF
TRBJ1-1 . . TRBV19 TGTGCCAGTAGTGGTGTCGCGGACACTGAAGCTTTCTTT CASSGVADTEAFF
TRBJ1-2 . . TRBV19 TGTGCCAGTAGTATCGGTCATGGCTACACCTTC CASSIGHGYTF
TRBJ2-7 . . TRBV7-2 TGTGCCAGCAGACGGGGTCCCTACGAGCAGTACTTC CASRRGPYEQYF
TRBJ2-1 once . TRBV6-5 TGTGCCTCACGGCAGGGCATTGAGCAGTTCTTC CASRQGIEQFF